The 29 T cell receptor beta chains reported below all come from one sample, sequenced in a study of CD8+ T cells in alopecia areata (dated by TCRdb to 2017 to 2018). The receptor library was made with the immunoSEQ multiplex PCR assay. For TCR sequencing, RNA was extracted from every sample and reverse transcribed into cDNA to serve as template. TCRdb provides this immuneACCESS table in a form limited to in-frame rearrangements. Some clones are lacking; in checked studies, under half of them reflect an unresolved V gene, and why the rest are absent is not known. For this sample there are 210,000 or so clones; over 60% appear just once. In total, the top ten clones hold approximately 1.2% of the sample. According to the study, the label for this sample's treatment or condition signals: oral pan-JAK inhibitor, 5-10 mg twice daily. The specimen comprised CD4+ T cells sorted from blood, sampled at approximately week 42, from a patient treated with tofacitinib. These receptors all stem from a human donor with alopecia areata.

This rearrangement joins TRBV7-9 to TRBJ2-5, with TRBD2 matching 8 bases. The CDR3 runs to 13 residues. Trimming took 4 bases from V and 5 from J; bases not matched to a gene: 3. Per the germline V gene, CDR1 is SEHNR and CDR2 is FQNEAQ (reference sequence). CDR3 sequence: CASSWGLGETQYF. The CDR3 DNA reads as TGTGCCAGCAGCTGGGGACTAGGGGAGACCCAGTACTTC.

The chain combines TRBV7-6 with TRBJ2-5; D uncertain. The CDR3 is 12 residues long. Germline V gene data show CDR1 as SGHVS and CDR2 as FNYEAQ. V was clipped by 0 bases and J by 8 bases, with 7 bases between them. The CDR3: CASSLAHQTQYF. DNA for the CDR3: TGTGCCAGCAGCTTAGCGCACCAAACCCAGTACTTC. Based on the CDR3 plus reference TRBV7-6 and TRBJ2-5, the full variable domain is GAGVSQSPRYKVTKRGQDVALRCDPISGHVSLYWYRQALGQGPEFLTYFNYEAQQDKSGLPNDRFSAERPEGSISTLTIQRTEQRDSAMYRCASSLAHQTQYFGPGTRLLVL.

J is TRBJ1-1 and V is TRBV11-2; D is unclear. Trimming left V 6 bases short and J 3 bases short, with 11 bases between. The CDR3 is 13 amino acids. Germline CDR1 reads SGHAT; CDR2 reads FQNNGV. CDR3 amino acids: CASSRLRDTEAFF. CDR3 DNA sequence: TGTGCCAGCAGTCGACTTAGGGACACTGAAGCTTTCTTT.

The chain is built from TRBV5-1 and TRBJ2-6; D gene ambiguous. This CDR3 has 19 residues. The V end was cut by 4 bases, the J end by 1 base, with 21 bases between. The germline V gene encodes CDR1 SGHRS and CDR2 YFSETQ. The CDR3 DNA sequence: TGCGCCAGCAGCACCTCTACAGCACAGATACCTTCTGGGGCCAACGTCCTGACTTTC. Translating it yields CASSTSTAQIPSGANVLTF. Looking up the rest from reference TRBV5-1 and TRBJ2-6 gives the full variable domain: KAGVTQTPRYLIKTRGQQVTLSCSPISGHRSVSWYQQTPGQGLQFLFEYFSETQRNKGNFPGRFSGRQFSNSRSEMNVSTLELGDSALYLCASSTSTAQIPSGANVLTFGAGSRLTVL.

In this sample, this clone turned up once. This rearrangement joins TRBV4-3 to TRBJ2-1; a possible D gene is TRBD1 (5 bases). The V end lost 0 bases, the J end lost 6 bases, and 6 bases lay between the germline ends. This CDR3 has 13 residues. Germline V CDR1 and CDR2: LGHNA, YSLEER. The CDR3 loop reads CASSQETANEQFF. Here the CDR3 DNA reads TGCGCCAGCAGCCAAGAGACAGCCAATGAGCAGTTCTTC.

This chain connects TRBV25-1 to TRBJ1-5; TRBD1 is a possible D gene (6 bases). CDR3 length: 13 residues. The germline CDR1 and CDR2 sequences are MGHDK and SYGVNS. V dropped 8 bases and J dropped 2 bases, with 10 bases sitting between them. In nucleotides, the CDR3 is TGTGCCAGCCAGGAGGGGGGCAATCAGCCCCAGCATTTT. Protein product: CASQEGGNQPQHF.

V is TRBV10-3 and J is TRBJ1-6; no clear D. Germline V gene lookup returns CDR1 ENHRY and CDR2 SYGVKD. Trimming took off 6 bases at V and 5 bases at J, with 8 bases between the two ends. The CDR3 consists of 13 residues. The CDR3 DNA is TGTGCCATCAGCCGGTCTAATAATTCACCCCTCCACTTT. It specifies CAISRSNNSPLHF.

The V gene is TRBV29-1, the J gene TRBJ1-1; 8 bases are shared with TRBD1. CDR1 SQVTM and CDR2 ANQGSEA come from the germline V gene. The trim removed 6 bases at V and 5 bases at J, leaving 5 bases unmatched. This CDR3 has 12 residues. Written as DNA, the CDR3 is TGCAGCGTGTGGAACAGGGGGACTGAAGCTTTCTTT. Translated, it gives CSVWNRGTEAFF.

This clone was recorded a few times. The rearrangement joins TRBV5-1 to TRBJ2-7, with 7 bases aligning to TRBD1. The CDR3 totals 15 residues. Losses at the gene ends were 0 bases for V and 1 base for J; bases not matched to a gene: 4. Germline V gene data show CDR1 as SGHRS and CDR2 as YFSETQ. The CDR3 here is CASSLEQGTSYEQYF. In DNA form, the CDR3 reads TGCGCCAGCAGCTTGGAACAGGGGACGTCCTACGAGCAGTACTTC.

The chain recombines TRBV25-1 with TRBJ1-2; D is possibly TRBD1 (5 bases). V lost 5 bases and J 2 bases, leaving 12 bases between the germline ends. This CDR3 contains 14 residues. The germline V gene encodes CDR1 MGHDK and CDR2 SYGVNS. The CDR3 reads CASSRGGENYGYTF. CDR3 DNA: TGTGCCAGCAGTCGTGGAGGGGAGAACTATGGCTACACCTTC.

The chain links TRBV4-1 to TRBJ2-3; D unclear. Germline loops: CDR1 MGHRA, CDR2 YSYEKL. The CDR3 spans 14 residues. Trimming shortened V by 1 base and J by 4 bases, and 9 bases separated the two germline ends. CDR3 coding DNA: TGCGCCAGCAGCCAAGTGCAGTCGGCAGATACGCAGTATTTT. Protein product: CASSQVQSADTQYF.

Only a few counts were recorded for this clone. This rearrangement joins TRBV7-2 to TRBJ2-4; tentative D call: TRBD2 (6 bases). This CDR3 comprises 15 residues. Germline lookup yields CDR1 SGHTA and CDR2 FQGNSA. The V end was cut by 5 bases, the J end by 1 base, with 12 bases between. The chain's CDR3 is CASSGGVMAKNIQYF. CDR3 nucleotide sequence: TGTGCCAGCAGCGGAGGGGTTATGGCCAAAAACATTCAGTACTTC.

The J gene is TRBJ1-2, the V gene TRBV29-1; 9 nucleotides agree with TRBD1. The trim removed 6 bases at V and 2 bases at J, leaving 4 bases unmatched. CDR1 is SQVTM, CDR2 ANQGSEA, per germline. The CDR3 contains 13 residues. The DNA of the CDR3 is TGCAGCGTAGGACAGGGGACGAACTATGGCTACACCTTC. Protein sequence: CSVGQGTNYGYTF.

The sample holds a few counts of this clone. This rearrangement joins TRBV29-1 to TRBJ2-5; TRBD1 agrees at 8 bases. The germline V gene has CDR1 SQVTM and CDR2 ANQGSEA. Trimming took 7 bases from V and 5 from J; bases not matched to a gene: 6. This CDR3 is built from 12 residues. The CDR3 bases are TGCAGCGCAACGGACAGGGCGGAGACCCAGTACTTC. This sequence encodes CSATDRAETQYF.

The chain combines TRBV10-2 with TRBJ2-3; 8 bases map to TRBD1. The germline V gene has CDR1 WSHSY and CDR2 SAAADI. The CDR3 is made up of 15 amino acids. Germline trimming cut 2 bases from V and 2 bases from J; bases unmatched to any gene: 3. This CDR3 is CASSERDRYTDTQYF. The CDR3 DNA reads TGCGCCAGCAGTGAGAGGGACAGGTACACAGATACGCAGTATTTT.

The chain combines TRBV29-1 with TRBJ1-2, with a possible D match to TRBD1 (6 bases). Germline CDR1 is SQVTM and CDR2 is ANQGSEA. Trimming shortened V by 8 bases and J by 3 bases, and 13 bases separated the two germline ends. The CDR3 sequence is 12 residues long. This chain's CDR3 is CSLSRGDYGYTF. The CDR3 DNA reads TGCAGCCTGAGCAGGGGAGACTATGGCTACACCTTC.

This clone turned up a few times. The J gene is TRBJ1-1, the V gene TRBV20-1, with D unclear. The CDR3 totals 11 residues. Trimming took off 0 bases at V and 6 bases at J, with 5 bases between the two ends. From germline, CDR1 is DFQATT and CDR2 SNEGSKA (reference sequence). This chain's CDR3 is CSAREGSEAFF. The CDR3 DNA reads TGCAGTGCTAGAGAGGGGTCTGAAGCTTTCTTT.

The chain links TRBV29-1 to TRBJ2-3, with D possibly called TRBD1 or TRBD2 (5 bases each). Germline values: CDR1 SQVTM, CDR2 ANQGSEA. This CDR3 region has 14 residues. Trimming removed 5 bases at V and 0 bases at J, with 12 bases between. CDR3 coding DNA: TGCAGCGTTCATATCGGGGCTAGCACAGATACGCAGTATTTT. Encoded protein: CSVHIGASTDTQYF.

CDR3 in amino acids: CASSFDLAGGQSAQYF. The CDR3 coding sequence is TGTGCCAGCAGCTTTGACCTAGCGGGGGGGCAGTCAGCGCAGTATTTT. The chain is built from TRBV7-2 and TRBJ2-3; 12 nucleotides agree with TRBD2. Germline CDR1 and CDR2: SGHTA and FQGNSA. V shed 3 bases, J shed 10 bases, and the junction held 11 bases outside the gene matches. The CDR3 length is 16 residues.

This clone was observed a few times. The genes are TRBV7-2 and TRBJ2-2, with 8 bases fitting TRBD1. Germline V lookup: CDR1 SGHTA, CDR2 FQGNSA. The CDR3 consists of 15 residues. Unmatched junction bases numbered 3, after V lost 2 bases and J lost 4 bases. CDR3 nucleotides: TGTGCCAGCAGCTTATCAGGACAGGGCACCGGGGAGCTGTTTTTT. Amino acids: CASSLSGQGTGELFF.

The genes are TRBV5-1 and TRBJ1-6; tentatively, D is TRBD1 (5 bases). The V gene's germline CDR1 is SGHRS and CDR2 YFSETQ. The CDR3 is 14 residues long. Trimming removed 0 bases from V and 11 bases from J, with 12 bases in between. The CDR3 loop reads CASSLGQGTAPLHF. CDR3 sequence (DNA): TGCGCCAGCAGCTTGGGTCAGGGTACGGCACCCCTCCACTTT. Together with reference TRBV5-1 and TRBJ1-6, the CDR3 gives the full variable domain: KAGVTQTPRYLIKTRGQQVTLSCSPISGHRSVSWYQQTPGQGLQFLFEYFSETQRNKGNFPGRFSGRQFSNSRSEMNVSTLELGDSALYLCASSLGQGTAPLHFGNGTRLTVT.

This clone was counted a few times. This sequence joins TRBV5-1 and TRBJ2-5; D is unresolved. Germline assignment: CDR1 SGHRS and CDR2 YFSETQ. The CDR3 covers 13 residues. V lost 0 bases, J lost 5 bases, and 8 bases lay in between. The CDR3 DNA reads as TGCGCCAGCAGCTTGGACACTATGGAGACCCAGTACTTC. It encodes CASSLDTMETQYF.

The chain joins TRBV9 to TRBJ1-2, with no clear D. From germline, CDR1 is SGDLS and CDR2 YYNGEE. The CDR3 is 12 amino acids. Trimming pared 4 bases from V and 4 bases from J, leaving 8 bases between. CDR3 DNA: TGTGCCAGCAGCCTGGACCTCTATGGCTACACCTTC. As protein: CASSLDLYGYTF.

The chain employs TRBV11-2 and TRBJ2-5; TRBD2 might be the D (6 bases). The CDR3 sequence is 15 residues long. In germline, CDR1 is SGHAT, CDR2 FQNNGV. The V end lost 2 bases, the J end lost 4 bases, and 14 bases lay between the germline ends. As DNA, the CDR3 is TGTGCCAGCAGCTTAACTAGCCCCCCGTCAGAGACCCAGTACTTC. Protein sequence: CASSLTSPPSETQYF. The variable domain in full, with the rest retrieved from reference TRBV11-2 and TRBJ2-5, is EAGVAQSPRYKIIEKRQSVAFWCNPISGHATLYWYQQILGQGPKLLIQFQNNGVVDDSQLPKDRFSAERLKGVDSTLKIQPAKLEDSAVYLCASSLTSPPSETQYFGPGTRLLVL.

The gene calls are TRBV5-1 and TRBJ2-3; D might be TRBD2 (7 bases). This CDR3 spans 15 amino acids. Per the germline V gene, CDR1 is SGHRS and CDR2 is YFSETQ. V was cut by 7 bases and J by 0 bases, with 15 bases left in between. The CDR3 DNA follows: TGCGCCAGCGCCCCGACGGGGGGCAGCACAGATACGCAGTATTTT. Its protein product is CASAPTGGSTDTQYF.

This chain uses TRBV4-3 with TRBJ1-6, with D perhaps matching TRBD1 (5 bases). The V end lost 0 bases, the J end lost 0 bases, and 12 bases lay between the germline ends. This CDR3 comprises 18 residues. Germline-derived CDR1 and CDR2 are LGHNA and YSLEER. The DNA of the CDR3 is TGCGCCAGCAGCCAAGACCTTAAGGGGAGCTCCTATAATTCACCCCTCCACTTT. Translated: CASSQDLKGSSYNSPLHF.

This chain links TRBV29-1 with TRBJ1-2; D not resolved. Germline values: CDR1 SQVTM, CDR2 ANQGSEA. The CDR3 loop spans 12 amino acids. V was clipped by 3 bases and J by 7 bases, with 12 bases between them. CDR3 residues: CSVEPGLGGYTF. DNA of the CDR3: TGCAGCGTTGAGCCGGGGTTGGGTGGCTACACCTTC. The full variable domain, completed using reference TRBV29-1 and TRBJ1-2, is SAVISQKPSRDICQRGTSLTIQCQVDSQVTMMFWYRQQPGQSLTLIATANQGSEATYESGFVIDKFPISRPNLTFSTLTVSNMSPEDSSIYLCSVEPGLGGYTFGSGTRLTVV.

This clone showed up just a few times. This sequence joins TRBV30 and TRBJ1-5; TRBD1 is a possible D gene (5 bases). Deletions cut 0 bases from V and 0 bases from J, with 15 bases between. There are 17 residues in the CDR3. Looked up from germline, CDR1 is GTSNPN and CDR2 is SVGIG (reference sequence). CDR3 in amino acids: CAWSVPGLHYSNQPQHF. The CDR3 coding sequence is TGTGCCTGGAGTGTCCCGGGACTGCACTATAGCAATCAGCCCCAGCATTTT.

V gene TRBV7-2 combines with J gene TRBJ2-3; no clear D. Germline V lookup: CDR1 SGHTA, CDR2 FQGNSA. Trimming removed 1 base from V and 0 bases from J, with 11 bases in between. The CDR3 contains 16 residues. The CDR3 protein is CASSLERLPSTDTQYF. Here the CDR3 DNA reads TGTGCCAGCAGCTTAGAGAGACTCCCTAGCACAGATACGCAGTATTTT. Together with reference TRBV7-2 and TRBJ2-3, the CDR3 gives the full variable domain: GAGVSQSPSNKVTEKGKDVELRCDPISGHTALYWYRQSLGQGLEFLIYFQGNSAPDKSGLPSDRFSAERTGGSVSTLTIQRTQQEDSAVYLCASSLERLPSTDTQYFGPGTRLTVL.